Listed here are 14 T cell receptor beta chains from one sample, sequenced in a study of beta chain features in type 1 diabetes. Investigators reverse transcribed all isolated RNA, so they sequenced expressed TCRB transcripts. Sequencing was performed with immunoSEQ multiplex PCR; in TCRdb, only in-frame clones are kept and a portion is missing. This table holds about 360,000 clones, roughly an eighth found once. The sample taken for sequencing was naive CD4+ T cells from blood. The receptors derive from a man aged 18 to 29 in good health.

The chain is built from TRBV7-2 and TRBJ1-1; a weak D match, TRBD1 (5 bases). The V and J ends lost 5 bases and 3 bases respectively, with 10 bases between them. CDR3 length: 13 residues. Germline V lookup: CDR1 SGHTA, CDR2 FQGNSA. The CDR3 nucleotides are TGTGCCAGCAGCCTCAAAGGGGACACTGAAGCTTTCTTT. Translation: CASSLKGDTEAFF.

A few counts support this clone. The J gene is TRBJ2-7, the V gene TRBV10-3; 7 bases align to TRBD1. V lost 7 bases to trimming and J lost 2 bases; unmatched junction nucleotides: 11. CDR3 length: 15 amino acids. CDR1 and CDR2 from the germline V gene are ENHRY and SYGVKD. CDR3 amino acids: CAITAILTGPYEQYF. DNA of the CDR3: TGTGCCATCACCGCGATACTGACAGGGCCCTACGAGCAGTACTTC.

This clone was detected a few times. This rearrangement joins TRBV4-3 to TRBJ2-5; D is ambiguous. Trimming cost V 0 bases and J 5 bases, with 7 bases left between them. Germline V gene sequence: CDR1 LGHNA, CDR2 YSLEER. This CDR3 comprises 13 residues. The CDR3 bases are TGCGCCAGCAGCCAAGATCGGTGGGAGACCCAGTACTTC. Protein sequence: CASSQDRWETQYF.

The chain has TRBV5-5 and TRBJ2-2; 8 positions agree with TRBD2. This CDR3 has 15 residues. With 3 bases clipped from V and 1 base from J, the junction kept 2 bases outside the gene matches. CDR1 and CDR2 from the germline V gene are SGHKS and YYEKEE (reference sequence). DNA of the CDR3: TGTGCCAGCAGCTCACTAGCGGAGAACACCGGGGAGCTGTTTTTT. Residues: CASSSLAENTGELFF.

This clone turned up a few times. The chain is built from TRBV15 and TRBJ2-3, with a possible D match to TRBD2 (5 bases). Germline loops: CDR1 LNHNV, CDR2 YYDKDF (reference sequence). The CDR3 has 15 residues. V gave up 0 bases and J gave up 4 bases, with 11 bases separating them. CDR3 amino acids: CATSREAGGADTQYF. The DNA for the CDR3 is TGTGCCACCAGCAGAGAAGCTGGAGGAGCAGATACGCAGTATTTT. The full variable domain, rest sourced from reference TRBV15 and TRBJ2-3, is DAMVIQNPRYQVTQFGKPVTLSCSQTLNHNVMYWYQQKSSQAPKLLFHYYDKDFNNEADTPDNFQSRRPNTSFCFLDIRSPGLGDTAMYLCATSREAGGADTQYFGPGTRLTVL.

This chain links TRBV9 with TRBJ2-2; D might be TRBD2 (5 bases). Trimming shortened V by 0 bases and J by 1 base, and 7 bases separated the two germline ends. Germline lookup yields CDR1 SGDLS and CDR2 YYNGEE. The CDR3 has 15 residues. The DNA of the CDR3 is TGTGCCAGCAGCGTAGCGGGGATGAACACCGGGGAGCTGTTTTTT. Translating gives CASSVAGMNTGELFF.

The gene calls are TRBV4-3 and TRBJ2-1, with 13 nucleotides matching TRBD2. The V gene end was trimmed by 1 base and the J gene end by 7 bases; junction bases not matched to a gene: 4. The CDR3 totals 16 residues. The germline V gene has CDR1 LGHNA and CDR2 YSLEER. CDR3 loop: CASSQGLAGGGNEQFF. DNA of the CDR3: TGCGCCAGCAGCCAAGGACTAGCGGGAGGCGGAAATGAGCAGTTCTTC.

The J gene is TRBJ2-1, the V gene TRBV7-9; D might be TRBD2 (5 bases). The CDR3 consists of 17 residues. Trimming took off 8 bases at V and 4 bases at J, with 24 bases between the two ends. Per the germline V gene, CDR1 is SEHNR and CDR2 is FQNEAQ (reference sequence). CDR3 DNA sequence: TGTGCCAGCTATACAAGCGGTAGCTTTACCCGTTACAATGAGCAGTTCTTC. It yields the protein CASYTSGSFTRYNEQFF. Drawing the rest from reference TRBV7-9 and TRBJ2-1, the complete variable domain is DTGVSQNPRHKITKRGQNVTFRCDPISEHNRLYWYRQTLGQGPEFLTYFQNEAQLEKSRLLSDRFSAERPKGSFSTLEIQRTEQGDSAMYLCASYTSGSFTRYNEQFFGPGTRLTVL.

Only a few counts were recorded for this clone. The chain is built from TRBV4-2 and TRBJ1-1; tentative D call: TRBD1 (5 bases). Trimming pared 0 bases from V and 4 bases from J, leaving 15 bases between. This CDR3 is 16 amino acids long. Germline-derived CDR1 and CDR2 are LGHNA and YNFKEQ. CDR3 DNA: TGTGCCAGCAGCCAAGAACGAATAGGGGTGAGCACTGAAGCTTTCTTT. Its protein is CASSQERIGVSTEAFF.

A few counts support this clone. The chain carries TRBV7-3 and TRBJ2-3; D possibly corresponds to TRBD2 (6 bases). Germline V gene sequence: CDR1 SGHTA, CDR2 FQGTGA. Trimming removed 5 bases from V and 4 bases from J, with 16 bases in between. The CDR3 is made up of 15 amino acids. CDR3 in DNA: TGTGCCAGCAGCCCCTGGACTGCGGGGCCAGATACGCAGTATTTT. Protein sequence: CASSPWTAGPDTQYF.

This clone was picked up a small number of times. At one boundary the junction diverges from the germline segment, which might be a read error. CDR3 loop: CSVGSTHGTGGYHEQFF. CDR3 in DNA: TGCAGCGTCGGTAGTACACACGGGACAGGGGGCTACCATGAGCAGTTCTTC. The V gene is TRBV29-1, the J gene TRBJ2-1, with 12 nucleotides matching TRBD1. The CDR3 loop spans 17 amino acids. Germline assignment: CDR1 SQVTM and CDR2 ANQGSEA.

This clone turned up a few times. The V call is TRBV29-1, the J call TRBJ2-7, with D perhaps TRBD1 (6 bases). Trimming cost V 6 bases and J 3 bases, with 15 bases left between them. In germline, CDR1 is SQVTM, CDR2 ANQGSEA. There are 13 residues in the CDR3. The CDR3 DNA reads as TGCAGCGTGAAGGGACACGGGTTCTACGAGCAGTACTTC. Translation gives CSVKGHGFYEQYF.

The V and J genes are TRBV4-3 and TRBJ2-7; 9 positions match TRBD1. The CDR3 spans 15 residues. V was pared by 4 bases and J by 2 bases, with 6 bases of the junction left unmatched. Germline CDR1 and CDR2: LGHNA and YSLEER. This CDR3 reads CASSRGQGIPYEQYF. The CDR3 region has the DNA TGCGCCAGCAGCCGAGGACAGGGGATCCCCTACGAGCAGTACTTC.

The DNA of the CDR3 is TGTGCCAGCAGTCAGGACAGGGAGGGCACTGAAGCTTTCTTT. This gives the protein CASSQDREGTEAFF. V is TRBV2 and J is TRBJ1-1; TRBD1 agrees at 8 bases. V shed 5 bases, J shed 4 bases, and the junction held 6 bases outside the gene matches. Germline V gives CDR1 SNHLY, CDR2 FYNNEI. The CDR3 loop spans 14 amino acids.